This T cell receptor beta chain was sequenced in a study of T cell repertoires in cytomegalovirus infection. At the level of the study: Alongside well-studied HLA-B-restricted CMV epitopes, recently identified HLA-C-restricted CMV epitopes were also used. It can be stated that public TCR beta signatures indicated CMV infection as well as a matching HLA type.

The V end lost 7 bases, the J end lost 4 bases, and 17 bases lay between the germline ends. The CDR3 runs to 15 residues. CDR1 and CDR2 (germline): LNHDA, SQIVND (reference sequence). TCRdb re-analysed the reads in MiXCR, keeping a single row per CDR3 protein. The sample has about 330,000 distinct CDR3 sequences; about 35% are singletons. The sample holds one count of this clonotype. As yet, its antigen is unknown. The study's findings and limits: Carriage of CMV together with the relevant HLA was identifiable through cumulative public TCR beta family frequency. It was HLA-C-restricted CMV-specific TCR beta clonotypes that dominated the response ex vivo.

The chain links TRBV19 to TRBJ2-1; a weak D match, TRBD2 (7 bases). The sequence was collected from a human donor in good health (CMV status not recorded). Some clones in this sample may be carry-over from other donors' samples. The sequenced sample was cultured PBMCs, obtained from culture after CMV antigen stimulation. The CDR3 DNA is TGTGCCAGTACCCAGGCGGGGGCGCGGTACAATGAGCAGTTCTTC. The encoded protein is CASTQAGARYNEQFF.